These 7 T cell receptor beta chains were sequenced from one sample in a study of technical replicates of blood from several donors. Repertoires were generated with immunoSEQ multiplex PCR, while TCRdb's copy carries only in-frame clones and drops some. The sample has about 78,000 clones, around 95% seen once. The sequenced sample was T cells isolated from PBMCs. These receptors came from a human donor in good health.

The J gene is TRBJ1-5, the V gene TRBV19; D not certain. The CDR3 spans 19 residues. With 7 bases removed from V and 0 bases from J, the gap between germline ends came to 25 bases. Germline lookup yields CDR1 LNHDA and CDR2 SQIVND (reference sequence). In DNA, the CDR3 is TGTGCCAGTATCACAGACACGCGACGGGGTGAAAATAGCAATCAGCCCCAGCATTTT. It encodes CASITDTRRGENSNQPQHF.

The chain combines TRBV19 with TRBJ1-5; 10 bases agree with TRBD1. Germline lookup yields CDR1 LNHDA and CDR2 SQIVND (reference sequence). J was trimmed by 6 bases and V by 1 base; bases with no gene match: 15. The CDR3 is 19 residues long. The CDR3 region is CASSIGGAGGQGGGQPQHF. The CDR3 nucleotides read TGTGCCAGTAGTATAGGAGGAGCGGGAGGACAGGGGGGCGGTCAGCCCCAGCATTTT.

The chain is built from TRBV11-3 and TRBJ2-2, with 7 bases identical to TRBD1. Germline CDR1 reads SGHNT; CDR2 reads YENEEA. Trimming took 5 bases from V and 7 from J; bases not matched to a gene: 4. The CDR3 spans 13 residues. The CDR3 DNA reads as TGTGCCAGCAGCACCCAGGGGGTCGGGGAGCTGTTTTTT. This sequence encodes CASSTQGVGELFF.

J is TRBJ1-2 and V is TRBV15, with D tentatively TRBD1 (6 bases). The CDR3 extends over 14 amino acids. The germline gives CDR1 LNHNV, CDR2 YYDKDF (reference sequence). The ends were cut back, 8 bases at V and 3 bases at J, with 16 bases in the middle. This CDR3 is CATSHRDLYYGYTF. CDR3 bases: TGTGCCACCTCGCACAGGGATTTATACTATGGCTACACCTTC.

The chain links TRBV9 to TRBJ2-3, with 12 nucleotides matching TRBD2. The CDR3 loop spans 16 amino acids. The germline V gene has CDR1 SGDLS and CDR2 YYNGEE. The V gene end was trimmed by 2 bases and the J gene end by 7 bases; junction bases not matched to a gene: 8. CDR3 nucleotide sequence: TGTGCCAGCAGCGTTGGGACTAGCGGGTTCATCCATACGCAGTATTTT. Translation: CASSVGTSGFIHTQYF.

The chain has TRBV2 and TRBJ2-7, with a weak D call TRBD1 (6 bases). Germline loops: CDR1 SNHLY, CDR2 FYNNEI. The V and J ends lost 8 bases and 0 bases respectively, with 14 bases between them. The CDR3 runs 14 residues. DNA of the CDR3: TGTGCCAGCCGAAAACAGGGTTCCTCCTACGAGCAGTACTTC. It yields the protein CASRKQGSSYEQYF.

This clone was seen a few times. This chain uses TRBV7-9 with TRBJ2-2; 8 bases match TRBD1. The CDR3 runs 14 residues. The germline V gene has CDR1 SEHNR and CDR2 FQNEAQ (reference sequence). Trimming removed 5 bases from V and 11 bases from J; junction bases left unmatched: 10. Here the CDR3 DNA reads TGTGCCAGCAGCCCCACCCGACAGGGGAATGAGCTGTTTTTT. Translation gives CASSPTRQGNELFF.